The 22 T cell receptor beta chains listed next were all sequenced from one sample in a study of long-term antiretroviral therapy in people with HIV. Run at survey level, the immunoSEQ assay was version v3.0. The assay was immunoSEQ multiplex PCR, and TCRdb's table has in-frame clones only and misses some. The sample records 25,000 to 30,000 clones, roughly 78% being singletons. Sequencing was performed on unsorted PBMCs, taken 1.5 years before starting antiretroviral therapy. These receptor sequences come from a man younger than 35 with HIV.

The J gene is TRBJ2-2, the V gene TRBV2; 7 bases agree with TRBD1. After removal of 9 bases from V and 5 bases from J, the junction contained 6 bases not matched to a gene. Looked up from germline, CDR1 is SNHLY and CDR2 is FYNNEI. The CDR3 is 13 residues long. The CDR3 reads CAREGATTGELFF. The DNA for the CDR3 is TGTGCCAGAGAGGGGGCTACGACCGGGGAGCTGTTTTTT.

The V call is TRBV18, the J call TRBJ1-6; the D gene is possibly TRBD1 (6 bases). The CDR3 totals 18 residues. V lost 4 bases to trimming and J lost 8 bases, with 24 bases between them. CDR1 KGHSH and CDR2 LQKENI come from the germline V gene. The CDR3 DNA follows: TGTGCCAGCTCACTCAGGACCCTGACGGGGGCAGGGGATTCACCCCTCCACTTT. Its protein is CASSLRTLTGAGDSPLHF.

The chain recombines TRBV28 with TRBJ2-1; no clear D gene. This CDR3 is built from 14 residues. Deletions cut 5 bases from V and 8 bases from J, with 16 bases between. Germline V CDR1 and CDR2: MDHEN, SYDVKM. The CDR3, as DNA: TGTGCCAGCAGTCCGCACAAGTCCGGCGATGAGCAGTTCTTC. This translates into CASSPHKSGDEQFF.

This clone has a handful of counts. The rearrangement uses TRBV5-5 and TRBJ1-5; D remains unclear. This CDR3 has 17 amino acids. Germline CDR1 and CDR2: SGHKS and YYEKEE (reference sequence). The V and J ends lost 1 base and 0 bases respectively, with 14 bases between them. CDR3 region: CASSLSVLQYSNQPQHF. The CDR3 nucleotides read TGTGCCAGCAGCTTGTCCGTTCTGCAATATAGCAATCAGCCCCAGCATTTT.

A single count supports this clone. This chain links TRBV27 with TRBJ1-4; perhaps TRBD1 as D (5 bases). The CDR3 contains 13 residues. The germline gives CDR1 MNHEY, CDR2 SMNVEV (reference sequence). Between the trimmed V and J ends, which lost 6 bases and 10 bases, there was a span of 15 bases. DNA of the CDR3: TGTGCCAGCAGCTTCTTATTGGGGGGAAAACTGTTTTTT. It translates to CASSFLLGGKLFF.

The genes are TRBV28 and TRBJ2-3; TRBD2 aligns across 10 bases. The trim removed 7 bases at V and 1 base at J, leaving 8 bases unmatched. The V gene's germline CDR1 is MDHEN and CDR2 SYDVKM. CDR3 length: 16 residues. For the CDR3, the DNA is TGTGCCAGCATCCCTTTAGCGGGAGGACGCACAGATACGCAGTATTTT. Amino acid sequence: CASIPLAGGRTDTQYF.

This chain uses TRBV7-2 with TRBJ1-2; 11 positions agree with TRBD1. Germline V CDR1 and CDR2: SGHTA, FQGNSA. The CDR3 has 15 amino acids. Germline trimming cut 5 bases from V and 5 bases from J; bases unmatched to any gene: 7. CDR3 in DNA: TGTGCCAGCAGCGGTCGGACAGGGGGCGGATATGGCTACACCTTC. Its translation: CASSGRTGGGYGYTF.

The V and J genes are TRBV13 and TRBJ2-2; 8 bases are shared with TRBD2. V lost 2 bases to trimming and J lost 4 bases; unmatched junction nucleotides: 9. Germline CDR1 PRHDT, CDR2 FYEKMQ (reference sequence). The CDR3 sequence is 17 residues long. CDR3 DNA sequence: TGTGCCAGCAGCTTATACCCAGCGGGGGCCATCACCGGGGAGCTGTTTTTT. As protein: CASSLYPAGAITGELFF.

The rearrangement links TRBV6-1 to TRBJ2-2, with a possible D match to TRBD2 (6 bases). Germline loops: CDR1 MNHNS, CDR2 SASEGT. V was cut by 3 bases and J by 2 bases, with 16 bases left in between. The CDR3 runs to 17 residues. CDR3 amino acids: CASSDSGRNFNTGELFF. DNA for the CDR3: TGTGCCAGCAGTGATAGTGGGAGGAACTTCAACACCGGGGAGCTGTTTTTT.

This CDR3 reads CASSPFTGYNEQFF. The CDR3 DNA sequence: TGTGCCAGCAGCCCCTTTACCGGGTACAATGAGCAGTTCTTC. This chain connects TRBV7-9 to TRBJ2-1; D is unresolved. Germline loops: CDR1 SEHNR, CDR2 FQNEAQ (reference sequence). CDR3 size: 14 residues. V was clipped by 5 bases and J by 4 bases, with 12 bases between them.

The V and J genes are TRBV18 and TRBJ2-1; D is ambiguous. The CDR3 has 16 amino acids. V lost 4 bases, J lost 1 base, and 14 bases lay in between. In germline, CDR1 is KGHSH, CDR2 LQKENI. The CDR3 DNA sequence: TGTGCCAGCTCACGATTGCCTCTTCAATCCTACAATGAGCAGTTCTTC. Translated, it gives CASSRLPLQSYNEQFF.

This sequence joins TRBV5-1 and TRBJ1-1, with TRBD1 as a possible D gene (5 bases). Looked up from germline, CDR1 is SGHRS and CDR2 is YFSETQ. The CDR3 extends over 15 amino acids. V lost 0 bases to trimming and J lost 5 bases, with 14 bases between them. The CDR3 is CASSLGLGGLTEAFF. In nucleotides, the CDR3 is TGCGCCAGCAGCTTGGGTTTGGGGGGATTAACTGAAGCTTTCTTT.

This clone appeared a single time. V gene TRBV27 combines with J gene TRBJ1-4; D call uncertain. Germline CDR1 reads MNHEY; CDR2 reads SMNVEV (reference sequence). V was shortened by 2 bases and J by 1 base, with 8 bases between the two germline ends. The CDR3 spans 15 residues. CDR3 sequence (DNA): TGTGCCAGCAGTTTAGTGGCGGGAACTAATGAAAAACTGTTTTTT. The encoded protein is CASSLVAGTNEKLFF.

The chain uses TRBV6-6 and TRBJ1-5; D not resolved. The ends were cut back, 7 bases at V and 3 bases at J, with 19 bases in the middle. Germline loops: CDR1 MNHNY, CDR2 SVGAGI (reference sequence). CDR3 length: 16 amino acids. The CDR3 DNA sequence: TGTGCCAGCACCGATCGCCGGAGGGATAACAATCAGCCCCAGCATTTT. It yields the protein CASTDRRRDNNQPQHF.

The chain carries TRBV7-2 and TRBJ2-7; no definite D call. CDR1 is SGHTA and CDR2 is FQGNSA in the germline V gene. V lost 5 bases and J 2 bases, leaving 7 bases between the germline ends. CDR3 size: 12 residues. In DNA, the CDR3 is TGTGCCAGCAGCCCTAGAACCTACGAGCAGTACTTC. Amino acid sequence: CASSPRTYEQYF.

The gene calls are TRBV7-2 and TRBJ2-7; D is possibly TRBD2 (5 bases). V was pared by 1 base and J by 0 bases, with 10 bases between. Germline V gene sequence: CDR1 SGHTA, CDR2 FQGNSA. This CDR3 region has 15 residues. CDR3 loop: CASSLDLRASYEQYF. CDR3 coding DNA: TGTGCCAGCAGCTTAGATCTGCGGGCCTCCTACGAGCAGTACTTC.

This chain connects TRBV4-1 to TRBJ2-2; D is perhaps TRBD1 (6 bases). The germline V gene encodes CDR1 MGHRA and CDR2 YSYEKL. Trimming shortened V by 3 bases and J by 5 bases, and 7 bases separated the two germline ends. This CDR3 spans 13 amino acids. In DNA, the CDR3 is TGCGCCAGCAGCCACGACAGGACCGGGGAGCTGTTTTTT. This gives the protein CASSHDRTGELFF.

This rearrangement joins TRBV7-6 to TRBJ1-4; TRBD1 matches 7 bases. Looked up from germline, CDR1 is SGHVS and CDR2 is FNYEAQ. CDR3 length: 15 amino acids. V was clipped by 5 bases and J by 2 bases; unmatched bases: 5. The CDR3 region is CASSATGSTNEKLFF. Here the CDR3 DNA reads TGTGCCAGCAGCGCGACAGGGAGTACTAATGAAAAACTGTTTTTT.

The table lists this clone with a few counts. DNA for the CDR3: TGTGCCAGCAGCGTAAGTCAAAAAGGGTCACCCCTCCACTTT. Its translation is CASSVSQKGSPLHF. V and J are TRBV9 and TRBJ1-6, with D unresolved. This CDR3 has 14 amino acids. Germline CDR1 and CDR2: SGDLS and YYNGEE. Trimming removed 1 base from V and 10 bases from J, with 12 bases in between.

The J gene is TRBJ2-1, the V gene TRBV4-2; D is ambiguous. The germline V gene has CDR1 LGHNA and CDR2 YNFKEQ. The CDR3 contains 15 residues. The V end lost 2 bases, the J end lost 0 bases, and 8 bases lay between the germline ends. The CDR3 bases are TGTGCCAGCAGCCAAAGTTCTAGCTCCTACAATGAGCAGTTCTTC. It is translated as CASSQSSSSYNEQFF.

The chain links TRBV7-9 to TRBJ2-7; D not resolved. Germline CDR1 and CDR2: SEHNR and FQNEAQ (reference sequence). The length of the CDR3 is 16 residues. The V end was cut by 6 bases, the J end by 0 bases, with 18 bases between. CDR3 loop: CASSQPLVGNSYEQYF. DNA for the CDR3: TGTGCCAGCAGTCAGCCGTTGGTAGGGAACTCCTACGAGCAGTACTTC.

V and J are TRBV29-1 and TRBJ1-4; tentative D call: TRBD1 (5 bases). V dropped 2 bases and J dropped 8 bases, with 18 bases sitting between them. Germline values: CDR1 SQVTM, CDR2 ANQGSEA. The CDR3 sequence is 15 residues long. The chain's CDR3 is CSVEFWGDGGEKLFF. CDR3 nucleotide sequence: TGCAGCGTTGAATTTTGGGGGGATGGAGGGGAAAAACTGTTTTTT.